The 27 T cell receptor beta chains given below trace back to one sample, sequenced in a study of cytomegalovirus exposure and HLA in healthy donors. 13 Jbeta primers and 60 Vbeta primers were used for the PCR. TCRdb's copy holds only in-frame clones and misses some; the assay was immunoSEQ multiplex PCR. Altogether more than 90,000 clones are present, 65% to 85% being singletons, with the ten largest covering roughly a sixth. Sequencing input: PBMCs. These receptors were taken from a man between 50 and 59 years old in good health and CMV-seropositive.

This rearrangement joins TRBV6-6 to TRBJ2-7; 12 nucleotides match TRBD2. This CDR3 spans 16 amino acids. Germline values: CDR1 MNHNY, CDR2 SVGAGI (reference sequence). Germline trimming cut 6 bases from V and 3 bases from J; bases unmatched to any gene: 9. CDR3 coding DNA: TGTGCCAGCAGCTGGGACTCACTAGCGGGAGGCTACGAGCAGTACTTC. This translates into CASSWDSLAGGYEQYF.

The chain has TRBV11-3 and TRBJ2-5, with 9 bases matching TRBD1. Germline lookup yields CDR1 SGHNT and CDR2 YENEEA. Unmatched junction bases numbered 19, after V lost 8 bases and J lost 9 bases. The CDR3 has 16 amino acids. The DNA of the CDR3 is TGTGCCAGCGCTCCCTCGACAGGGGGAGGTGCGGTAGCCCAGTACTTC. Translated: CASAPSTGGGAVAQYF.

The chain has TRBV5-1 and TRBJ2-5; the D gene is possibly TRBD1 (6 bases). CDR3 length: 16 residues. Per germline, CDR1 SGHRS and CDR2 YFSETQ. V was trimmed by 0 bases and J by 6 bases, leaving 18 bases between them. The CDR3 loop is CASSLVGAQGVQTQYF. DNA of the CDR3: TGCGCCAGCAGCTTGGTGGGGGCACAGGGTGTGCAGACCCAGTACTTC.

The chain employs TRBV7-9 and TRBJ1-2; TRBD1 aligns across 10 bases. V shed 3 bases, J shed 2 bases, and the junction held 9 bases outside the gene matches. Germline V lookup: CDR1 SEHNR, CDR2 FQNEAQ (reference sequence). The CDR3 sequence is 17 residues long. As DNA, the CDR3 is TGTGCCAGCAGCTTTTCGGGACAGGGGACATCAAACTATGGCTACACCTTC. This gives the protein CASSFSGQGTSNYGYTF. Filled out from reference TRBV7-9 and TRBJ1-2, the complete variable domain reads DTGVSQNPRHKITKRGQNVTFRCDPISEHNRLYWYRQTLGQGPEFLTYFQNEAQLEKSRLLSDRFSAERPKGSFSTLEIQRTEQGDSAMYLCASSFSGQGTSNYGYTFGSGTRLTVV.

This clone showed up just a few times. V gene TRBV12-5 combines with J gene TRBJ2-7; tentative D call: TRBD1 (6 bases). This CDR3 spans 13 amino acids. In germline, CDR1 is LGHNT, CDR2 FRNRAP. The ends were cut back, 9 bases at V and 3 bases at J, with 15 bases in the middle. The CDR3 DNA reads TGTGCTAGACAAACGGGACAAGGCTACGAGCAGTACTTC. The encoded protein is CARQTGQGYEQYF.

The V call is TRBV15, the J call TRBJ2-2; 11 bases line up with TRBD2. Germline CDR1 LNHNV, CDR2 YYDKDF (reference sequence). The CDR3 extends over 16 amino acids. Trimming at V came to 1 base and at J to 6 bases, leaving 4 bases not matched to a gene. The CDR3, as DNA: TGTGCCACCAGCAGAGGACTAGCGGGGATCTCCGGGGAGCTGTTTTTT. Translated: CATSRGLAGISGELFF.

This chain joins TRBV28 and TRBJ1-1; 7 bases line up with TRBD1. V was clipped by 8 bases and J by 4 bases; unmatched bases: 10. There are 14 residues in the CDR3. Germline V gives CDR1 MDHEN, CDR2 SYDVKM. The chain's CDR3 is CASGLSTGITEAFF. DNA for the CDR3: TGTGCCAGCGGATTATCGACAGGGATCACTGAAGCTTTCTTT.

The gene calls are TRBV5-8 and TRBJ1-1; a weak D match, TRBD1 (5 bases). The CDR3 totals 14 residues. Trimming removed 3 bases at V and 4 bases at J, with 13 bases between. Germline loops: CDR1 SGHTS, CDR2 YDEGEE. CDR3 region: CASSSGGGGTEAFF. In DNA, the CDR3 is TGTGCCAGCAGCTCGGGGGGTGGGGGCACTGAAGCTTTCTTT.

This chain joins TRBV7-2 and TRBJ1-5; a possible D gene is TRBD1 (5 bases). V shed 4 bases and J shed 6 bases, with 16 bases lying between them. CDR1 and CDR2 (germline): SGHTA, FQGNSA. The CDR3 runs to 15 residues. This CDR3 reads CASSSSGMTGQPQHF. CDR3 nucleotide sequence: TGTGCCAGCAGCTCCTCAGGGATGACGGGTCAGCCCCAGCATTTT.

Only a few counts were recorded for this clone. This chain links TRBV6-4 with TRBJ1-2; D possibly corresponds to TRBD1 (6 bases). Germline CDR1 and CDR2: MRHNA and SNTAGT. Trimming shortened V by 6 bases and J by 8 bases, and 16 bases separated the two germline ends. This CDR3 has 13 amino acids. CDR3 region: CASRKQGVGGYTF. The CDR3 DNA reads as TGTGCCAGCAGGAAACAGGGAGTGGGCGGCTACACCTTC.

This clone came up once. This chain connects TRBV11-2 to TRBJ2-7; TRBD2 agrees at 10 bases. V shed 5 bases, J shed 5 bases, and the junction held 9 bases outside the gene matches. Germline V gene sequence: CDR1 SGHAT, CDR2 FQNNGV. This CDR3 spans 15 amino acids. Written as DNA, the CDR3 is TGTGCCAGCAGCAGGGGACTAGCGTACGGGAACGAGCAGTACTTC. It codes for CASSRGLAYGNEQYF.

This clone has a single count. This chain connects TRBV7-9 to TRBJ2-2; a weak D match, TRBD1 (5 bases). The CDR3 length is 19 residues. Per germline, CDR1 SEHNR and CDR2 FQNEAQ (reference sequence). Trimming took off 3 bases at V and 0 bases at J, with 20 bases between the two ends. CDR3 DNA: TGTGCCAGCAGCTTTCTCCCGGGCCTAGGGGCTTCGAACACCGGGGAGCTGTTTTTT. Translation gives CASSFLPGLGASNTGELFF.

This sequence joins TRBV5-4 and TRBJ1-2; D is possibly TRBD1 (6 bases). The ends were cut back, 5 bases at V and 7 bases at J, with 21 bases in the middle. The CDR3 loop spans 15 amino acids. Germline V gene lookup returns CDR1 SGHNT and CDR2 YYREEE (reference sequence). Written as DNA, the CDR3 is TGTGCCAGCAGTCCTACAGGGTCGGGTCCGGGTGGCTACACCTTC. Amino acid sequence: CASSPTGSGPGGYTF.

This chain joins TRBV25-1 and TRBJ1-5; D gene ambiguous. The CDR3 runs 14 residues. Germline V CDR1 and CDR2: MGHDK, SYGVNS. Trimming left V 5 bases short and J 7 bases short, with 15 bases between. The CDR3 reads CASSPAQGEQPQHF. The CDR3 nucleotides are TGTGCCAGCAGTCCCGCCCAAGGAGAACAGCCCCAGCATTTT.

The chain has TRBV19 and TRBJ2-2; 11 bases are shared with TRBD2. Unmatched junction bases numbered 6, after V lost 6 bases and J lost 6 bases. Germline assignment: CDR1 LNHDA and CDR2 SQIVND (reference sequence). The CDR3 runs to 15 residues. CDR3 amino acids: CASRSSGRVAGELFF. DNA of the CDR3: TGTGCCAGTAGAAGTAGCGGGAGGGTGGCCGGGGAGCTGTTTTTT.

This clone was detected only once. This chain links TRBV10-3 with TRBJ2-5; no firm D call. The ends were cut back, 5 bases at V and 4 bases at J, with 5 bases in the middle. Germline V gene sequence: CDR1 ENHRY, CDR2 SYGVKD. This CDR3 is built from 11 residues. As DNA, the CDR3 is TGTGCCATCAGTAACGGAGAGACCCAGTACTTC. Amino acid sequence: CAISNGETQYF.

The chain has TRBV29-1 and TRBJ1-1; D not certain. Between the trimmed V and J ends, which lost 7 bases and 3 bases, there was a span of 9 bases. Germline CDR1 reads SQVTM; CDR2 reads ANQGSEA. The CDR3 is 11 residues long. The CDR3 here is CSGSVDTEAFF. In DNA form, the CDR3 reads TGCAGCGGTTCAGTGGACACTGAAGCTTTCTTT.

The chain employs TRBV19 and TRBJ2-2, with D unclear. Germline lookup yields CDR1 LNHDA and CDR2 SQIVND (reference sequence). This CDR3 has 13 amino acids. V lost 5 bases, J lost 5 bases, and 9 bases lay in between. CDR3 nucleotides: TGTGCCAGTAGTCGGTCTAGAACCGGGGAGCTGTTTTTT. Translating it yields CASSRSRTGELFF.

About this clone itself: A read error is likely, as this CDR3 ends without the conserved phenylalanine or tryptophan. The DNA is omitted, as the CDR3 cannot be located on it reliably, and the CDR3 follows TCRdb's listing. This chain joins TRBV5-5 and TRBJ1-4. The CDR3 spans 9 residues, counting both ends. CDR1 and CDR2 from the germline V gene are SGHKS and YYEKEE (reference sequence). CDR3 sequence reads: CASSFPGTV.

The chain couples TRBV10-1 to TRBJ2-5; the match to TRBD2 covers 7 bases. The end of the DNA is better explained by TRBJ2-7, so the J call may be wrong. The germline CDR1 and CDR2 sequences are WNHNN and SYGVQD (reference sequence). The CDR3 extends over 15 amino acids. CDR3 sequence reads: CASSESTSGGYEQYF. CDR3 nucleotide sequence: TGCGCCAGCAGTGAGTCGACGTCGGGAGGCTACGAGCAGTACTTC.

The chain joins TRBV7-2 to TRBJ1-1, with 11 bases matching TRBD1. The V gene's germline CDR1 is SGHTA and CDR2 FQGNSA. CDR3 length: 16 residues. The ends lost 1 base at V and 8 bases at J; junction bases unmatched: 9. CDR3 in DNA: TGTGCCAGCAGCTTAGGGGGGACAGGGGGATCTGGCGAAGCTTTCTTT. It codes for CASSLGGTGGSGEAFF.

The chain joins TRBV19 to TRBJ2-2, with 12 bases fitting TRBD2. Looked up from germline, CDR1 is LNHDA and CDR2 is SQIVND (reference sequence). The CDR3 totals 16 residues. The V and J ends lost 10 bases and 3 bases, in that order; junction bases with no gene match: 9. The CDR3 nucleotides read TGTGCCACCAAGACTAGCGGGAGAGGGTACACCGGGGAGCTGTTTTTT. This translates into CATKTSGRGYTGELFF.

V and J are TRBV7-9 and TRBJ2-7; 7 nucleotides align to TRBD1. CDR3 length equals 11 residues. The germline V gene has CDR1 SEHNR and CDR2 FQNEAQ (reference sequence). With V trimmed by 7 bases and J by 5 bases, 2 bases remained unmatched. For the CDR3, the DNA is TGTGCCAGCATCCAGGGGGACGAGCAGTACTTC. Translation: CASIQGDEQYF.

In this sample, this clone turned up once. CDR3: CASSVGLAVNYEQYF. CDR3 nucleotides: TGCGCCAGCAGTGTTGGACTAGCGGTAAACTACGAGCAGTACTTC. The chain is built from TRBV5-1 and TRBJ2-7; 10 bases are shared with TRBD2. Trimming cost V 5 bases and J 3 bases; bases outside gene matches: 8. The germline gives CDR1 SGHRS, CDR2 YFSETQ. This CDR3 has 15 residues. Variable domain in full (rest from reference TRBV5-1 and TRBJ2-7): KAGVTQTPRYLIKTRGQQVTLSCSPISGHRSVSWYQQTPGQGLQFLFEYFSETQRNKGNFPGRFSGRQFSNSRSEMNVSTLELGDSALYLCASSVGLAVNYEQYFGPGTRLTVT.

The genes are TRBV5-5 and TRBJ2-1, with D perhaps matching TRBD1 (5 bases). V dropped 4 bases and J dropped 5 bases, with 13 bases sitting between them. Germline V gene data show CDR1 as SGHKS and CDR2 as YYEKEE (reference sequence). The CDR3 has 14 amino acids. The chain's CDR3 is CASSPTGVHNEQFF. The CDR3 DNA is TGTGCCAGCAGCCCTACAGGTGTCCACAATGAGCAGTTCTTC.

The chain recombines TRBV27 with TRBJ2-1, with 7 bases lining up with TRBD2. The germline V gene encodes CDR1 MNHEY and CDR2 SMNVEV (reference sequence). There are 15 residues in the CDR3. V lost 3 bases and J lost 3; bases outside the gene matches: 5. The CDR3 is CASSLDGRSYNEQFF. The CDR3 DNA reads as TGTGCCAGCAGTTTGGACGGGAGGAGCTACAATGAGCAGTTCTTC.

The V and J genes are TRBV18 and TRBJ1-4; D perhaps matches TRBD1 (5 bases). The CDR3 spans 14 residues. Trimming cost V 3 bases and J 8 bases, with 13 bases left between them. Per germline, CDR1 KGHSH and CDR2 LQKENI. CDR3 nucleotides: TGTGCCAGCTCACCTGGGGGGACGAGGGAAAAACTGTTTTTT. Protein sequence: CASSPGGTREKLFF.